These 28 T cell receptor beta chains were all obtained from the same sample, sequenced in a study of cytomegalovirus exposure and HLA in healthy donors. The table came from immunoSEQ multiplex PCR; TCRdb's copy has only in-frame clones and leaves some out. This table has around 130,000 clones, about 83% appearing once. The sample comprised PBMCs. These receptors were taken from a woman in her thirties in good health and CMV-seronegative.

The rearrangement joins TRBV7-2 to TRBJ1-4; 9 nucleotides align to TRBD1. Germline values: CDR1 SGHTA, CDR2 FQGNSA. The length of the CDR3 is 15 residues. V was pared by 5 bases and J by 6 bases, with 7 bases of the junction left unmatched. CDR3 sequence reads: CASSLRDRVHEKLFF. DNA for the CDR3: TGTGCCAGCAGCCTCCGGGACAGGGTGCATGAAAAACTGTTTTTT.

This rearrangement joins TRBV4-2 to TRBJ2-1; 7 nucleotides match TRBD2. V dropped 4 bases and J dropped 5; count of bases not matched to a gene: 8. Germline CDR1 reads LGHNA; CDR2 reads YNFKEQ. The CDR3 totals 15 residues. CDR3 loop: CASSPRPSGNNEQFF. The CDR3 nucleotides read TGTGCCAGCAGCCCGAGACCTAGCGGAAACAATGAGCAGTTCTTC.

This chain connects TRBV30 to TRBJ2-5; the D gene is possibly TRBD1 (6 bases). The CDR3 extends over 14 amino acids. Germline CDR1 reads GTSNPN; CDR2 reads SVGIG (reference sequence). Trimming took off 0 bases at V and 2 bases at J, with 10 bases between the two ends. CDR3 nucleotides: TGTGCCTGGAGTGTCGGGACAATGCAAGAGACCCAGTACTTC. Translation: CAWSVGTMQETQYF.

V is TRBV5-1 and J is TRBJ2-5; 8 nucleotides line up with TRBD2. CDR3 size: 15 residues. Germline assignment: CDR1 SGHRS and CDR2 YFSETQ. The J segment lost 2 bases and the V segment lost 4 bases, leaving 7 bases of the junction unmatched. This CDR3 is CASSMSTSGQETQYF. DNA for the CDR3: TGCGCCAGCAGCATGTCTACTAGCGGACAAGAGACCCAGTACTTC.

This chain uses TRBV4-1 with TRBJ2-7; perhaps TRBD2 as D (6 bases). V gave up 0 bases and J gave up 6 bases, with 12 bases separating them. Germline-derived CDR1 and CDR2 are MGHRA and YSYEKL. This CDR3 contains 14 residues. The CDR3 protein is CASSQDGGSVEQYF. The CDR3 DNA sequence: TGCGCCAGCAGCCAAGACGGAGGGAGTGTCGAGCAGTACTTC.

The chain recombines TRBV27 with TRBJ2-1; possibly TRBD1 for D (6 bases). The germline CDR1 and CDR2 sequences are MNHEY and SMNVEV (reference sequence). Between the trimmed V and J ends, which lost 8 bases and 8 bases, there was a span of 16 bases. CDR3 length: 13 amino acids. The CDR3 sequence: CASLNSGGYEQFF. CDR3 nucleotide sequence: TGTGCCAGCCTTAATTCTGGGGGCTATGAGCAGTTCTTC.

This clone showed up just once. V and J are TRBV19 and TRBJ2-7; 12 bases align to TRBD1. This CDR3 is built from 17 residues. V lost 7 bases and J lost 2; bases outside the gene matches: 12. Germline CDR1 and CDR2: LNHDA and SQIVND (reference sequence). This CDR3 is CASNPRPGQGAPYEQYF. In DNA, the CDR3 is TGTGCCAGTAACCCTCGTCCGGGACAGGGGGCGCCCTACGAGCAGTACTTC.

The rearrangement joins TRBV2 to TRBJ1-1; TRBD1 is a possible D gene (6 bases). The germline gives CDR1 SNHLY, CDR2 FYNNEI. V shed 5 bases and J shed 1 base, with 14 bases lying between them. The CDR3 totals 15 residues. CDR3 nucleotides: TGTGCCAGCAGTAACCTCGGGACACCGAACACTGAAGCTTTCTTT. Its translation: CASSNLGTPNTEAFF.

There are a few counts of this clone. This chain connects TRBV7-8 to TRBJ1-2, with 9 bases identical to TRBD1. Trimming took 5 bases from V and 7 from J; bases not matched to a gene: 5. Germline-derived CDR1 and CDR2 are SGHVS and FQNEAQ. The CDR3 consists of 13 residues. CDR3 DNA: TGTGCCAGCAGCGAACGGACAGGGGTTGGCTACACCTTC. Amino acids: CASSERTGVGYTF.

This chain joins TRBV21-1 and TRBJ2-3; the DNA was not used to check the table's D call, TRBD2. TRBV21-1 is flagged as a pseudogene. CDR3 length equals 16 residues. The CDR3 spells CASSKWTRIFTDTQYF. Here the CDR3 DNA reads TGTGCCAGCAGCAAATGGACTAGAATTTTTACAGATACGCAGTATTTT.

The chain combines TRBV7-2 with TRBJ1-2; D is possibly TRBD1 (6 bases). This CDR3 is built from 16 residues. Germline V lookup: CDR1 SGHTA, CDR2 FQGNSA. V lost 5 bases and J 3 bases, leaving 19 bases between the germline ends. CDR3 nucleotide sequence: TGTGCCAGCAGCCTAGGTGGGGGCAGGCCCGACTATGGCTACACCTTC. Translation: CASSLGGGRPDYGYTF.

This clone appeared a few times. The chain uses TRBV30 and TRBJ1-1; unclear D gene. This CDR3 has 11 residues. Looked up from germline, CDR1 is GTSNPN and CDR2 is SVGIG (reference sequence). The CDR3 sequence: CATAVNTEAFF. CDR3 bases: TGTGCGACGGCGGTGAACACTGAAGCTTTCTTT.

The V and J genes are TRBV27 and TRBJ2-7; no reliable D call. CDR1 and CDR2 from the germline V gene are MNHEY and SMNVEV (reference sequence). Trimming stripped 4 bases from V and 0 bases from J, with 7 bases between. CDR3 length: 13 amino acids. This chain's CDR3 is CASSSGSSYEQYF. For the CDR3, the DNA is TGTGCCAGCAGTTCAGGTAGCTCCTACGAGCAGTACTTC.

The CDR3 sequence: CASSSAGLAARNEQFF. CDR3 DNA sequence: TGTGCCAGCAGCTCCGCGGGACTAGCGGCCAGGAATGAGCAGTTCTTC. The V call is TRBV7-8, the J call TRBJ2-1; 11 bases align to TRBD2. There are 16 residues in the CDR3. Germline values: CDR1 SGHVS, CDR2 FQNEAQ. V was clipped by 4 bases and J by 7 bases; unmatched bases: 9.

There are many counts of this clone. The V call is TRBV19, the J call TRBJ2-7, with 11 bases identical to TRBD2. Germline V gene data show CDR1 as LNHDA and CDR2 as SQIVND (reference sequence). The CDR3 sequence is 13 residues long. V gave up 3 bases and J gave up 6 bases; unmatched junction bases: 1. For the CDR3, the DNA is TGTGCCAGTAGTATCACTAGCGGGGGCGAGCAGTACTTC. This sequence encodes CASSITSGGEQYF.

This sequence joins TRBV7-2 and TRBJ2-7; tentatively, D is TRBD2 (5 bases). Germline assignment: CDR1 SGHTA and CDR2 FQGNSA. V was trimmed by 4 bases and J by 4 bases, leaving 14 bases between them. This CDR3 spans 14 amino acids. As DNA, the CDR3 is TGTGCCAGCAGCTCTAACCGGGAACGATACGAGCAGTACTTC. Translation gives CASSSNRERYEQYF.

The V gene is TRBV7-2, the J gene TRBJ2-7; 8 bases match TRBD1. Germline V CDR1 and CDR2: SGHTA, FQGNSA. Trimming cost V 6 bases and J 2 bases; bases outside gene matches: 3. CDR3 size: 13 residues. Here the CDR3 DNA reads TGTGCCAGCAGAAGGACAGGGACCTACGAGCAGTACTTC. Translated, it gives CASRRTGTYEQYF.

This clone was observed once. J is TRBJ2-5 and V is TRBV27; 7 bases are shared with TRBD2. Trimming cost V 3 bases and J 7 bases; bases outside gene matches: 17. Germline V gene data show CDR1 as MNHEY and CDR2 as SMNVEV (reference sequence). The CDR3 runs 17 residues. The CDR3 loop reads CASSFSWSGADAGTQYF. Here the CDR3 DNA reads TGTGCCAGCAGTTTCTCGTGGAGCGGGGCGGATGCGGGGACCCAGTACTTC.

The V gene is TRBV9, the J gene TRBJ2-7; D perhaps matches TRBD2 (6 bases). The CDR3 is 15 amino acids. The germline V gene has CDR1 SGDLS and CDR2 YYNGEE. With 4 bases removed from V and 5 bases from J, the gap between germline ends came to 19 bases. The chain's CDR3 is CASSLQGTPLDEQYF. The CDR3 region has the DNA TGTGCCAGCAGCCTCCAAGGGACTCCCTTGGACGAGCAGTACTTC.

This rearrangement joins TRBV5-1 to TRBJ1-1, with TRBD1 matching over 10 bases. The CDR3 has 14 amino acids. Germline assignment: CDR1 SGHRS and CDR2 YFSETQ. J was trimmed by 4 bases and V by 4 bases; bases with no gene match: 4. The CDR3 reads CASSEGQGFTEAFF. In nucleotides, the CDR3 is TGCGCCAGCAGCGAGGGACAGGGGTTCACTGAAGCTTTCTTT.

By frequency in the sample, this clone is medium-sized. The genes are TRBV7-3 and TRBJ1-1; 8 bases align to TRBD1. This CDR3 has 15 residues. Germline lookup yields CDR1 SGHTA and CDR2 FQGTGA. V lost 5 bases, J lost 5 bases, and 10 bases stayed unmatched. The CDR3 sequence: CASSPGGRGLTEAFF. DNA of the CDR3: TGTGCCAGCAGCCCCGGGGGCAGGGGGCTTACTGAAGCTTTCTTT.

The chain recombines TRBV19 with TRBJ2-3; D perhaps matches TRBD2 (6 bases). CDR3 length: 15 amino acids. Germline V lookup: CDR1 LNHDA, CDR2 SQIVND (reference sequence). Trimming removed 6 bases at V and 2 bases at J, with 15 bases between. The CDR3 nucleotides are TGTGCCAGTAGGGGGACTCCACATGTCACAGATACGCAGTATTTT. Residues: CASRGTPHVTDTQYF. Together with reference TRBV19 and TRBJ2-3, the CDR3 gives the full variable domain: DGGITQSPKYLFRKEGQNVTLSCEQNLNHDAMYWYRQDPGQGLRLIYYSQIVNDFQKGDIAEGYSVSREKKESFPLTVTSAQKNPTAFYLCASRGTPHVTDTQYFGPGTRLTVL.

Notes on this clone: The sample has other DNA sequences that encode this CDR3 too. This chain links TRBV15 with TRBJ1-2; TRBD1 aligns across 11 bases. The V gene end was trimmed by 2 bases and the J gene end by 3 bases; junction bases not matched to a gene: 8. This CDR3 spans 17 amino acids. Germline V gene lookup returns CDR1 LNHNV and CDR2 YYDKDF (reference sequence). The CDR3 nucleotides read TGTGCCACCAGCAGAACCAACGGACAGGGGGCGGACTATGGCTACACCTTC. Its protein is CATSRTNGQGADYGYTF.

This chain connects TRBV7-9 to TRBJ2-3, with D possibly TRBD2 on 6 matching bases. Trimming left V 4 bases short and J 2 bases short, with 13 bases between. Germline CDR1 reads SEHNR; CDR2 reads FQNEAQ (reference sequence). The CDR3 is 15 residues long. CDR3 protein: CASSWSGPLTDTQYF. CDR3 in DNA: TGTGCCAGCAGCTGGAGCGGGCCACTCACAGATACGCAGTATTTT.

The chain is built from TRBV7-9 and TRBJ2-3; 8 bases are a match to TRBD1. Trimming took 5 bases from V and 0 from J; bases not matched to a gene: 4. The CDR3 length is 15 residues. CDR1 and CDR2 (germline): SEHNR, FQNEAQ (reference sequence). The CDR3 loop reads CASSTGQGSTDTQYF. The CDR3 DNA is TGTGCCAGCAGCACTGGACAGGGTAGCACAGATACGCAGTATTTT.

V usage is TRBV30 and J usage is TRBJ1-4, with 9 bases fitting TRBD1. The CDR3 consists of 13 residues. The germline V gene encodes CDR1 GTSNPN and CDR2 SVGIG (reference sequence). The V and J ends lost 5 bases and 6 bases, in that order; junction bases with no gene match: 4. The CDR3 spells CAWGGDRDEKLFF. CDR3 DNA sequence: TGTGCCTGGGGGGGGGACAGGGATGAAAAACTGTTTTTT. The full variable domain, completed using reference TRBV30 and TRBJ1-4, is SQTIHQWPATLVQPVGSPLSLECTVEGTSNPNLYWYRQAAGRGLQLLFYSVGIGQISSEVPQNLSASRPQDRQFILSSKKLLLSDSGFYLCAWGGDRDEKLFFGSGTQLSVL.

The chain uses TRBV15 and TRBJ2-7, with 9 bases aligning to TRBD1. The ends lost 3 bases at V and 8 bases at J; junction bases unmatched: 5. Germline CDR1 reads LNHNV; CDR2 reads YYDKDF (reference sequence). The CDR3 runs 13 residues. Written as DNA, the CDR3 is TGTGCCACCAGCAGGGAACAGGGGGCCCAGCAGTACTTC. This sequence encodes CATSREQGAQQYF.

The V and J genes are TRBV27 and TRBJ2-3; 9 bases fit TRBD2. Germline V gives CDR1 MNHEY, CDR2 SMNVEV (reference sequence). V was clipped by 10 bases and J by 4 bases; unmatched bases: 12. The CDR3 is 15 residues long. The CDR3 DNA sequence: TGTGCCACCATTCCAGCGGGGGGAGGCGCAGATACGCAGTATTTT. It yields the protein CATIPAGGGADTQYF.